This T cell receptor (beta chain) stems from a study of immune characteristics of hereditary and idiopathic chronic pancreatitis. Chronic pancreatitis tissue was collected during total pancreatectomy with islet autotransplantation. Germline lookup yields CDR1 SGHNT and CDR2 YENEEA. The CDR3 is made up of 13 amino acids. Trimming shortened V by 4 bases and J by 0 bases, and 7 bases separated the two germline ends. Sequencing was performed with immunoSEQ multiplex PCR; in TCRdb, only in-frame clones are kept and a portion is missing. The sample holds over 11,000 clones; roughly 80% are singletons and the top ten take 12% to 15%.

This clonotype was obtained from a human donor with chronic pancreatitis. The chain uses TRBV11-3 and TRBJ2-7; D assignment may be TRBD1 or TRBD2 (5 bases each). Sequencing was carried out using pancreas tissue with hereditary chronic pancreatitis. This CDR3 reads CASSSGPSYEQYF. The CDR3 coding sequence is TGTGCCAGCAGCTCGGGACCCTCCTACGAGCAGTACTTC.